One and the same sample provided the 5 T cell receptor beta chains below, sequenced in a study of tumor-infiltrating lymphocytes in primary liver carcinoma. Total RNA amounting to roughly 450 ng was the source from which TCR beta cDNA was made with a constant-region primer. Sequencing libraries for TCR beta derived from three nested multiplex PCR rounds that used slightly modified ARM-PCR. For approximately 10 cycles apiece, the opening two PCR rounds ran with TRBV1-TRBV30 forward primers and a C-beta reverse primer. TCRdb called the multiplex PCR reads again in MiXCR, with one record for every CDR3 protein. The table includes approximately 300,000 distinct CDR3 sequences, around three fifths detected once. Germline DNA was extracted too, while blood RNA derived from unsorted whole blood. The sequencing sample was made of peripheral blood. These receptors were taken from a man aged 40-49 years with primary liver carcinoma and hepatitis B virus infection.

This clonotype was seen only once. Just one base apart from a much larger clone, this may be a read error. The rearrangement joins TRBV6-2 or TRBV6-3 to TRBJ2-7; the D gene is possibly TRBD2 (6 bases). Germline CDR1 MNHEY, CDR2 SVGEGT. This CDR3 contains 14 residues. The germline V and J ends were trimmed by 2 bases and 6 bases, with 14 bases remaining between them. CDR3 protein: CASSYRVTSSEQYF. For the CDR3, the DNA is TGTGCCAGCAGTTACAGAGTAACTAGCTCCGAGCAGTACTTC.

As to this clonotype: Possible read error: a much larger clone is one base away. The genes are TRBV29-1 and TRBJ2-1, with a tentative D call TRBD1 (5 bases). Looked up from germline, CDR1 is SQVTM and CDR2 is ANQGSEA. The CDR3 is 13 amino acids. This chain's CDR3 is CNVKHPGYNEQFF. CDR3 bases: TGCAACGTAAAACACCCAGGGTACAATGAGCAGTTCTTC.

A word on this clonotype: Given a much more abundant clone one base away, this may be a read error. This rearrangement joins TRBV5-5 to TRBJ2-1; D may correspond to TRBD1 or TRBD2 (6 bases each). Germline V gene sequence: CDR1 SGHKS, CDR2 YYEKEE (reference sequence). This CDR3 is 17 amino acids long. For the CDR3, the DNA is TGTGCCAACAGCCGCCAGGGGTCTCTGGGGGGAGCCGGTGAGCAGTTCTTC. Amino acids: CANSRQGSLGGAGEQFF.

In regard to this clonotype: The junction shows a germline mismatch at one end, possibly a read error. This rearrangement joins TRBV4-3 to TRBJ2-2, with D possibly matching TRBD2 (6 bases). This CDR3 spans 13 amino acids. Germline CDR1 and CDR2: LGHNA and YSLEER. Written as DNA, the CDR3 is TGTGCCAGCAGCCAAGATTGGGGCGGGGAGCTGATTTTT. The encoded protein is CASSQDWGGELIF.

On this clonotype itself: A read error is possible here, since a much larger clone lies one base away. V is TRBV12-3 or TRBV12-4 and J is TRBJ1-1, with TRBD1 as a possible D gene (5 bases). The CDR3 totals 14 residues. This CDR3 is CASTLTGTNTETFF. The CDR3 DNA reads TGTGCCAGCACCCTCACAGGAACGAACACTGAAACTTTCTTT.